The present T cell receptor beta chain was sequenced within a study of T-cell memory formation after mild COVID-19. This clonotype has just a few counts. TCRdb analysed the 5' RACE reads with MiXCR anew, one entry per CDR3 protein. Of approximately 150,000 distinct CDR3 sequences in the sample, about a fifth were seen once. Germline CDR1 DFQATT, CDR2 SNEGSKA (reference sequence). The V gene lost 3 bases and the J gene lost 0 bases, with 6 bases spanning the gap. This CDR3 spans 13 amino acids. Input material: PBMCs or a T cell subset sorted from them (not recorded which). V gene TRBV20-1 combines with J gene TRBJ2-4; no reliable D call. The TCR sequence derives from an adult woman who had mild COVID-19 (a few samples of this study predate the infection). Cell type and time point are not known. In DNA, the CDR3 is TGCAGTGCTAGCACAATAGCCAAAAACATTCAGTACTTC. Protein product: CSASTIAKNIQYF.